Listed below are T cell receptor beta chains from one sample, sequenced in a study of OX40 agonist ivuxolimab in advanced cancers. Profiling relied on immunoSEQ multiplex PCR, and the TCRdb table lists in-frame clones only, not all of them. The sample has tens of thousands of clones, about 90% seen once. The sequencing used CD4+ or CD8+ T cells sorted from blood, collected in a trial of the OX40 agonist ivuxolimab. Source of these receptors: an adult with an advanced solid tumor such as melanoma, head and neck, liver or kidney cancer. Each CDR3 is given with its conserved first and last residue. D genes are given only for firm matches. A row's size may be missing; if present it is once, few, many or a size class.

V: TRBV29-1; size: .; J: TRBJ1-3; D: .; DNA: TGCAGCGTTGAAGAGGGGGCAGTTGGAAACACCATATATTTT; CDR3: CSVEEGAVGNTIYF
V: TRBV10-3; size: .; J: TRBJ2-3; D: .; DNA: TGTGCCATCACGGACTACACAGATACGCAGTATTTT; CDR3: CAITDYTDTQYF
V: TRBV2; size: .; J: TRBJ2-5; D: TRBD1; DNA: TGTGCCAGCAGCGAGTACAGGGGCAAGACCCAGTACTTC; CDR3: CASSEYRGKTQYF
V: TRBV2; size: .; J: TRBJ1-5; D: TRBD1; DNA: TGTGCCAGTGAAGCACTAGGGACAGGTAAAAACAATCAGCCCCAGCATTTT; CDR3: CASEALGTGKNNQPQHF
V: TRBV11-2; size: .; J: TRBJ2-3; D: TRBD2; DNA: TGTGCCAGCAGCACCCCCTTTGGACTAGCGGGAGAGACAGATACGCAGTATTTT; CDR3: CASSTPFGLAGETDTQYF
V: TRBV7-6; size: once; J: TRBJ2-5; D: .; DNA: TGTGCCAGCAGCTTACTAAGCGGCGCATACCAAGAGACCCAGTACTTC; CDR3: CASSLLSGAYQETQYF
V: TRBV5-6; size: .; J: TRBJ1-1; D: .; DNA: TGTGCCAGCAGCCGGGCCGGAAGGGCTTTCTTT; CDR3: CASSRAGRAFF
V: TRBV11-3; size: once; J: TRBJ2-7; D: TRBD2; DNA: TGTGCCAGCAGCTTAGGTAGCGGGAGGGCCTACGAGCAGTACTTC; CDR3: CASSLGSGRAYEQYF
V: TRBV20-1; size: .; J: TRBJ1-2; D: .; DNA: TGCAGGCTTGGGGTACCCAACACCTTC; CDR3: CRLGVPNTF
V: TRBV18; size: .; J: TRBJ2-7; D: .; DNA: TGTGCCAGCTCACCAGGGGGCTACGAGCAGTACTTC; CDR3: CASSPGGYEQYF
V: TRBV5-8; size: few; J: TRBJ1-2; D: TRBD1; DNA: TGTGCCAGCAGCTTGGGGACAGGAATAAGCTATGGCTACACCTTC; CDR3: CASSLGTGISYGYTF
V: TRBV30; size: few; J: TRBJ1-2; D: .; DNA: TGTGCCTGGAGTGGAGGGTATGGCTACACCTTC; CDR3: CAWSGGYGYTF
V: TRBV30; size: few; J: TRBJ1-1; D: .; DNA: TGTGCCTCCAGAAGCTTGAACACTGAAGCTTTCTTT; CDR3: CASRSLNTEAFF